A single sample is the source of the 12 T cell receptor beta chains below, sequenced in a study of cytomegalovirus exposure and HLA in healthy donors. The study ran its PCR with 60 Vbeta and 13 Jbeta primers. The protocol was immunoSEQ multiplex PCR, while the TCRdb copy is restricted to in-frame clones and leaves out a portion. The data show roughly 120,000 clones, with about 74% seen just once and approximately 3.9% held by the top ten. The sequencing input was PBMCs. These receptors originate from a woman between 45 and 65 years old in good health and CMV-seropositive.

This clone was counted once. This chain links TRBV6-5 with TRBJ2-7, with D maybe TRBD2 (6 bases). The CDR3 extends over 15 amino acids. Trimming removed 6 bases at V and 0 bases at J, with 15 bases between. Germline V lookup: CDR1 MNHEY, CDR2 SVGAGI. CDR3 in amino acids: CASSRGKSTSYEQYF. The CDR3 nucleotides are TGTGCCAGCAGCCGGGGGAAGTCTACCTCCTACGAGCAGTACTTC.

This chain joins TRBV5-1 and TRBJ1-2; 7 bases are shared with TRBD1. V dropped 3 bases and J dropped 1; count of bases not matched to a gene: 6. Germline assignment: CDR1 SGHRS and CDR2 YFSETQ. This CDR3 has 15 amino acids. The CDR3 nucleotides are TGCGCCAGCAGCTATGGGACAGCGAATAACTATGGCTACACCTTC. This encodes CASSYGTANNYGYTF.

This clone was observed a few times. V is TRBV2 and J is TRBJ1-1; D not certain. V dropped 8 bases and J dropped 1 base, with 11 bases sitting between them. Germline V gene data show CDR1 as SNHLY and CDR2 as FYNNEI. The CDR3 runs 13 residues. DNA of the CDR3: TGTGCCAGCCCTGGTAGTCCGAACACTGAAGCTTTCTTT. Protein: CASPGSPNTEAFF. Looking up the rest from reference TRBV2 and TRBJ1-1 gives the full variable domain: EPEVTQTPSHQVTQMGQEVILRCVPISNHLYFYWYRQILGQKVEFLVSFYNNEISEKSEIFDDQFSVERPDGSNFTLKIRSTKLEDSAMYFCASPGSPNTEAFFGQGTRLTVV.

This chain links TRBV5-1 with TRBJ1-5; 9 positions match TRBD1. CDR1 is SGHRS, CDR2 YFSETQ, per germline. The CDR3 is 14 residues long. With V trimmed by 4 bases and J by 8 bases, 7 bases remained unmatched. CDR3 nucleotides: TGCGCCAGCAGCGTAGGACAGGGGTCGGAGCCCCAGCATTTT. It yields the protein CASSVGQGSEPQHF.

CDR3: CASSLDRGYEQYF. In DNA, the CDR3 is TGTGCCAGCAGCCTGGACAGGGGCTACGAGCAGTACTTC. This chain connects TRBV5-6 to TRBJ2-7; 9 bases fit TRBD1. The CDR3 is made up of 13 amino acids. V lost 4 bases, J lost 3 bases, and 2 bases stayed unmatched. Looked up from germline, CDR1 is SGHDT and CDR2 is YYEEEE.

The chain links TRBV30 to TRBJ2-4, with D perhaps matching TRBD2 (5 bases). Trimming removed 4 bases from V and 10 bases from J, with 17 bases in between. The CDR3 sequence is 13 residues long. Germline-derived CDR1 and CDR2 are GTSNPN and SVGIG (reference sequence). The CDR3 reads CAWNNIGSGIQYF. The DNA of the CDR3 is TGTGCCTGGAACAATATAGGGAGTGGGATTCAGTACTTC.

V is TRBV7-7 and J is TRBJ1-1; D not resolved. Germline CDR1 and CDR2: SSHAT and FNYEAQ (reference sequence). The CDR3 consists of 13 residues. Trimming stripped 2 bases from V and 3 bases from J, with 7 bases between. The CDR3 DNA is TGTGCCAGCAGCTTAACATTCTACACTGAAGCTTTCTTT. It encodes CASSLTFYTEAFF.

The rearrangement uses TRBV11-2 and TRBJ2-2; 12 nucleotides match TRBD2. The trim removed 6 bases at V and 3 bases at J, leaving 8 bases unmatched. Looked up from germline, CDR1 is SGHAT and CDR2 is FQNNGV. The CDR3 is 17 residues long. The CDR3 sequence is CASRPLLAGGYTGELFF. CDR3 coding DNA: TGTGCCAGCAGACCCCTACTAGCGGGGGGCTACACCGGGGAGCTGTTTTTT.

V gene TRBV5-5 combines with J gene TRBJ2-5; TRBD1 agrees at 8 bases. V lost 2 bases to trimming and J lost 2 bases; unmatched junction nucleotides: 8. This CDR3 is 16 amino acids long. The V gene's germline CDR1 is SGHKS and CDR2 YYEKEE (reference sequence). CDR3: CASSFDRGSLQETQYF. CDR3 DNA sequence: TGTGCCAGCAGCTTCGACAGGGGATCCCTGCAAGAGACCCAGTACTTC.

The V and J genes are TRBV11-2 and TRBJ2-1; TRBD1 matches at 12 bases. CDR1 is SGHAT and CDR2 is FQNNGV in the germline V gene. The CDR3 runs 16 residues. V lost 8 bases to trimming and J lost 3 bases; unmatched junction nucleotides: 8. Here the CDR3 DNA reads TGTGCCAGCCGACCGGGACAGGGGGCTTTCTACAATGAGCAGTTCTTC. It yields the protein CASRPGQGAFYNEQFF.

CDR3 region: CASSVGRTSLDEQFF. CDR3 DNA sequence: TGTGCCAGCAGCGTAGGCCGGACTAGCTTAGATGAGCAGTTCTTC. The chain combines TRBV9 with TRBJ2-1, with 8 bases matching TRBD2. V lost 0 bases and J lost 8; bases outside the gene matches: 7. The germline V gene has CDR1 SGDLS and CDR2 YYNGEE. This CDR3 is 15 amino acids long.

The rearrangement uses TRBV23-1 and TRBJ2-1, with 7 positions matching TRBD2. TRBV23-1 is marked as an open reading frame, function uncertain. V was pared by 2 bases and J by 5 bases, with 12 bases of the junction left unmatched. This CDR3 has 17 amino acids. CDR3 amino acids: CASSQAPASGEHNEQFF. CDR3 nucleotide sequence: TGCGCCAGCAGTCAAGCCCCAGCGAGCGGGGAGCACAATGAGCAGTTCTTC.